This TCR beta chain was identified during a study of blood T cell repertoires in COVID-19 (dated by TCRdb to 2018 to 2021). General notes on the study: Samples covering the acute and convalescent phases of COVID-19 were provided by collaborators in the United States, Italy and Spain. The prospective study material was composed of cDNA or gDNA derived from T cells, B-cell-depleted T cells, or PBMCs. Deeply sampled blood TCRbeta repertoires from subjects exposed to, actively infected with, or recovered from COVID-19 were included in the dataset. The repertoires were released in a freely available public database intended as a resource for research on the immune response to SARS-CoV-2. Samples were obtained from the ongoing ImmuneRACE study (first 160 participants) and from 1,254 subjects provided by 6 global collaborators. Nearly every sample came with metadata listing a de-identified subject ID, COVID-19 status, age in years and sex. Where available, HLA class I and class II types were obtained from metadata supplied by the sample provider rather than from assay-based typing.

Including the terminal cysteine and phenylalanine, the CDR3 comprises 14 residues. Only the CDR3 portion is preserved as DNA: 42 bases, with reading frame beginning at the first base. CDR1 and CDR2 were assigned from the germline V gene (reference sequence) as LGHDT and YNNKEL. At the junction V is shortened by 5 bases and J by 0 bases, with 9 bases in between. TCRbeta CDR3 regions were amplified from genomic DNA using the immunoSEQ Assay, a bias-controlled multiplex PCR. The paper's data handling went like this. Within the assay, amplification of reference gene primers was used to estimate how many nucleated cells each sample contained. To quantify the absolute abundance of each unique TCRbeta CDR3 rearrangement, sequence reads were collapsed and filtered. For each sample, productive Simpson clonality was calculated as the square root of Simpson's diversity index over productive rearrangements. TCRdb's version of the immuneACCESS table is confined to in-frame rearrangements and falls short of the full clone set. An unresolved V gene accounts for under half of the shortfall where checked; the remainder is of unknown origin. D and trimming were read from the DNA, whereas the V and J calls and clone size are those reported in that table. This sample has 250,000 or so clones in its table, and roughly nine tenths of those were observed once. 1.2% of the sample is held by the ten biggest clonotypes.

The paper as a whole reports these results and caveats: Clinical and demographic metadata were provided uncurated, with the amount varying by source and participant.

Participants in the prospective study were aged about 18 to 95 years, lived in some 24 United States geographic areas, and enrolled through a virtual design. In the prospective study, cohorts were assigned on the basis of participant-reported clinical history obtained from a screening survey and a study questionnaire. Each participant in the prospective study had whole blood, serum and a nasopharyngeal or oropharyngeal swab collected by mobile phlebotomists. Prospective study participants could optionally give additional blood draws and questionnaires over an approximately two-month period. Before DNA extraction, prospective study blood samples were shipped either frozen or at room temperature. The sample holds one count of this clone. Its binding antigen is unknown. Qualities for individual bases were not recorded, and no much larger clone is one base off.

Material: PBMCs or T cells enriched from blood (not recorded which). This receptor chain uses TRBV3-1 (or the pseudogene TRBV3-2) and TRBJ2-3; the D gene is not confidently resolved. The TCR comes from a human donor in a cohort exposed to, infected with or recovered from COVID-19 (not recorded which). The donor label of this sample is uncertain. The nucleotides are TGTGCCAGCAGCTCTATGGTCAGCACAGATACGCAGTATTTT. The resulting protein is CASSSMVSTDTQYF.